Listed below are T cell receptor beta chains from one sample, sequenced in a study of shared clonotypes between healthy human individuals. Libraries were prepared by immunoSEQ multiplex PCR; TCRdb keeps only in-frame clonotypes and omits some of them. The sample consists of about 1.1 million clones, about four fifths of them appearing once. The sequenced sample was memory CD4+ T cells from PBMCs. These receptors came from a man aged 18 to 30 in good health. Some clones in this sample may be carry-over from other donors' samples. The CDR3 runs from the conserved cysteine through the conserved F or W. The D gene is left open where the match is weak. Not all rows give a size; the values are once, few, many and, for expanded clones, a class.

clone size: few; D gene: TRBD1; J gene: TRBJ1-1; V gene: TRBV28; CDR3 protein: CASRGQGRIAFF; CDR3 DNA: TGTGCCAGCAGGGGACAGGGGAGGATAGCTTTCTTT
clone size: NA; D gene: TRBD2; J gene: TRBJ2-1; V gene: TRBV5-1; CDR3 protein: CASSLVGTSGRLGQFF; CDR3 DNA: TGCGCCAGCAGCTTGGTGGGGACTAGCGGGAGGCTGGGGCAGTTCTTC
clone size: NA; D gene: NA; J gene: TRBJ2-5; V gene: TRBV4-3; CDR3 protein: CASSQARGLETQYF; CDR3 DNA: TGCGCCAGCAGCCAAGCTCGCGGCCTGGAGACCCAGTACTTC
clone size: NA; D gene: TRBD1; J gene: TRBJ1-2; V gene: TRBV30; CDR3 protein: CAWSSSGTGGIYGYTF; CDR3 DNA: TGTGCCTGGAGCTCTTCCGGGACAGGGGGGATCTATGGCTACACCTTC
clone size: NA; D gene: TRBD1; J gene: TRBJ2-5; V gene: TRBV6-1; CDR3 protein: CASSQGTGGLETQYF; CDR3 DNA: TGTGCCAGCAGCCAAGGGACAGGGGGTCTGGAGACCCAGTACTTC
clone size: NA; D gene: TRBD1; J gene: TRBJ1-6; V gene: TRBV7-8; CDR3 protein: CASSLSGGSYNSPLHF; CDR3 DNA: TGTGCCAGCAGCTTATCAGGGGGCTCCTATAATTCACCCCTCCACTTT
clone size: NA; D gene: NA; J gene: TRBJ1-2; V gene: TRBV5-4; CDR3 protein: CASRLGGRPYGYTF; CDR3 DNA: TGTGCCAGCCGCTTGGGCGGTCGACCCTATGGCTACACCTTC
clone size: NA; D gene: NA; J gene: TRBJ1-3; V gene: TRBV19; CDR3 protein: CASSISGLSGNTIYF; CDR3 DNA: TGTGCCAGTAGTATCTCGGGCCTCTCTGGAAACACCATATATTTT
clone size: NA; D gene: NA; J gene: TRBJ1-2; V gene: TRBV28; CDR3 protein: CASSLSDGLYGYTF; CDR3 DNA: TGTGCCAGCAGTTTATCCGACGGTCTATATGGCTACACCTTC
clone size: NA; D gene: NA; J gene: TRBJ2-2; V gene: TRBV4-2; CDR3 protein: CASSQPSGTLNTGELFF; CDR3 DNA: TGTGCCAGCAGCCAGCCCTCAGGGACGTTGAACACCGGGGAGCTGTTTTTT
clone size: NA; D gene: NA; J gene: TRBJ1-1; V gene: TRBV30; CDR3 protein: CAWMGGRATEAFF; CDR3 DNA: TGTGCCTGGATGGGGGGGCGAGCCACTGAAGCTTTCTTT
clone size: NA; D gene: NA; J gene: TRBJ2-3; V gene: TRBV14; CDR3 protein: CASSTPGILTDTQYF; CDR3 DNA: TGTGCCAGCTCGACCCCCGGTATACTCACAGATACGCAGTATTTT
clone size: NA; D gene: TRBD1; J gene: TRBJ2-7; V gene: TRBV28; CDR3 protein: CASSSTGGRYEQYF; CDR3 DNA: TGTGCCAGCAGTTCGACAGGGGGTAGGTACGAGCAGTACTTC
clone size: NA; D gene: NA; J gene: TRBJ2-7; V gene: TRBV29-1; CDR3 protein: CSVETGHEQYF; CDR3 DNA: TGCAGCGTTGAGACGGGGCACGAGCAGTACTTC
clone size: NA; D gene: TRBD1; J gene: TRBJ1-2; V gene: TRBV5-4; CDR3 protein: CASSSGQEYGYTF; CDR3 DNA: TGTGCCAGCAGCAGTGGACAGGAATATGGCTACACCTTC
clone size: NA; D gene: NA; J gene: TRBJ2-2; V gene: TRBV6-5; CDR3 protein: CASKEHHTGELFF; CDR3 DNA: TGTGCCAGCAAGGAACATCACACCGGGGAGCTGTTTTTT
clone size: NA; D gene: NA; J gene: TRBJ2-1; V gene: TRBV21-1; CDR3 protein: CASSPQTGRTYNEQFF; CDR3 DNA: TGTGCCAGCAGCCCTCAGACAGGACGAACCTACAATGAGCAGTTCTTC
clone size: NA; D gene: NA; J gene: TRBJ2-7; V gene: TRBV10-1; CDR3 protein: CASSETSRTLETSRTPGWEQYF; CDR3 DNA: TGCGCCAGCAGTGAAACGAGCAGAACTCTTGAAACGAGCAGAACCCCGGGTTGGGAGCAGTACTTC
clone size: NA; D gene: NA; J gene: TRBJ2-5; V gene: TRBV27; CDR3 protein: CASSLERYRETQYF; CDR3 DNA: TGTGCCAGCAGTTTAGAGCGTTACAGGGAGACCCAGTACTTC
clone size: NA; D gene: NA; J gene: TRBJ2-7; V gene: TRBV6-5; CDR3 protein: CASSYSGEEQYF; CDR3 DNA: TGTGCCAGCAGTTACTCGGGAGAGGAGCAGTACTTC
clone size: NA; D gene: NA; J gene: TRBJ1-2; V gene: TRBV7-3; CDR3 protein: CASSLTGGGYGYTF; CDR3 DNA: TGTGCCAGCAGCTTAACCGGTGGGGGCTATGGCTACACCTTC
clone size: NA; D gene: TRBD1; J gene: TRBJ2-6; V gene: TRBV19; CDR3 protein: CASSGPRTGGAGANVLTF; CDR3 DNA: TGTGCCAGTAGTGGTCCCCGAACAGGGGGCGCTGGGGCCAACGTCCTGACTTTC
clone size: NA; D gene: NA; J gene: TRBJ2-2; V gene: TRBV28; CDR3 protein: CASSPANVLGQGGELFF; CDR3 DNA: TGTGCCAGCAGCCCGGCGAATGTGCTCGGTCAAGGCGGGGAGCTGTTTTTT
clone size: few; D gene: NA; J gene: TRBJ1-2; V gene: TRBV4-3; CDR3 protein: CASSQDLRGANYGYTF; CDR3 DNA: TGCGCCAGCAGCCAAGATCTGCGGGGGGCGAACTATGGCTACACCTTC
clone size: NA; D gene: NA; J gene: TRBJ1-1; V gene: TRBV6-1; CDR3 protein: CASSAWTDNTEAFF; CDR3 DNA: TGTGCCAGCAGTGCGTGGACAGACAACACTGAAGCTTTCTTT
clone size: NA; D gene: TRBD1; J gene: TRBJ2-7; V gene: TRBV5-1; CDR3 protein: CASTTDRAAYEQYF; CDR3 DNA: TGCGCCAGCACCACGGACAGGGCTGCGTACGAGCAGTACTTC
clone size: NA; D gene: TRBD2; J gene: TRBJ2-5; V gene: TRBV28; CDR3 protein: CASRGFGGSGSQYF; CDR3 DNA: TGTGCCAGCAGGGGGTTTGGGGGTAGCGGGAGTCAGTACTTC
clone size: NA; D gene: NA; J gene: TRBJ1-1; V gene: TRBV29-1; CDR3 protein: CSVEAGTLNTEAFF; CDR3 DNA: TGCAGCGTTGAAGCCGGGACATTGAACACTGAAGCTTTCTTT
clone size: NA; D gene: NA; J gene: TRBJ2-1; V gene: TRBV28; CDR3 protein: CASSFLSSYNEQFF; CDR3 DNA: TGTGCCAGCAGTTTTCTTTCCTCCTACAATGAGCAGTTCTTC
clone size: once; D gene: TRBD2; J gene: TRBJ2-5; V gene: TRBV23-1; CDR3 protein: CASSPLHSGRANETQYF; CDR3 DNA: TGCGCCAGCAGTCCCCTCCATAGCGGGAGGGCCAATGAGACCCAGTACTTC
clone size: NA; D gene: NA; J gene: TRBJ2-2; V gene: TRBV19; CDR3 protein: CASRGAVQTGELFF; CDR3 DNA: TGTGCCAGTCGGGGGGCGGTTCAAACCGGGGAGCTGTTTTTT
clone size: NA; D gene: TRBD2; J gene: TRBJ2-7; V gene: TRBV7-2; CDR3 protein: CASSLGRGTGSSYEQYF; CDR3 DNA: TGTGCCAGCAGCTTAGGGCGGGGGACGGGAAGCTCCTACGAGCAGTACTTC
clone size: NA; D gene: TRBD1; J gene: TRBJ2-1; V gene: TRBV7-2; CDR3 protein: CASSWGTGGYNEQFF; CDR3 DNA: TGTGCCAGCAGCTGGGGGACAGGGGGCTACAATGAGCAGTTCTTC
clone size: once; D gene: TRBD1; J gene: TRBJ2-7; V gene: TRBV7-9; CDR3 protein: CASSLALTWAWDRGYEQYF; CDR3 DNA: TGTGCCAGCAGCTTAGCTTTAACATGGGCCTGGGACAGGGGATACGAGCAGTACTTC
clone size: NA; D gene: NA; J gene: TRBJ1-1; V gene: TRBV6-5; CDR3 protein: CASSSSGREAFF; CDR3 DNA: TGTGCCAGCAGTTCCTCGGGACGGGAAGCTTTCTTT
clone size: NA; D gene: TRBD2; J gene: TRBJ2-3; V gene: TRBV2; CDR3 protein: CASSPGTSGRGTDTQYF; CDR3 DNA: TGTGCCAGCAGTCCCGGGACTAGCGGGAGAGGGACAGATACGCAGTATTTT
clone size: NA; D gene: TRBD2; J gene: TRBJ2-7; V gene: TRBV5-1; CDR3 protein: CASSLGGTSVYEQYF; CDR3 DNA: TGCGCCAGCAGCTTGGGAGGGACTAGCGTCTACGAGCAGTACTTC
clone size: NA; D gene: NA; J gene: TRBJ2-3; V gene: TRBV14; CDR3 protein: CASSSTGVRTDTQYF; CDR3 DNA: TGTGCCAGCAGCAGCACCGGGGTACGCACAGATACGCAGTATTTT
clone size: NA; D gene: TRBD1; J gene: TRBJ1-3; V gene: TRBV19; CDR3 protein: CASTRDREGNTIYF; CDR3 DNA: TGTGCCAGTACCCGGGACAGGGAAGGAAACACCATATATTTT
clone size: NA; D gene: TRBD2; J gene: TRBJ2-7; V gene: TRBV11-2; CDR3 protein: CASSLVASGTYEQYF; CDR3 DNA: TGTGCCAGCAGCTTAGTAGCTAGCGGGACCTACGAGCAGTACTTC
clone size: NA; D gene: NA; J gene: TRBJ2-5; V gene: TRBV18; CDR3 protein: CASSPRGRAGQETQYF; CDR3 DNA: TGTGCCAGCTCACCACGGGGAAGGGCGGGACAAGAGACCCAGTACTTC
clone size: NA; D gene: NA; J gene: TRBJ2-5; V gene: TRBV10-3; CDR3 protein: CAISVAEGTSIQETQYF; CDR3 DNA: TGTGCCATCAGTGTTGCCGAGGGTACCTCAATCCAAGAGACCCAGTACTTC
clone size: NA; D gene: NA; J gene: TRBJ1-2; V gene: TRBV5-1; CDR3 protein: CASSPGSGGTYGYTF; CDR3 DNA: TGCGCCAGCAGCCCCGGTTCGGGGGGTACCTATGGCTACACCTTC